This entry lists 18 T cell receptor beta chains sequenced from one sample in a study of regulatory T cells. Antigen specificity for these receptors is unknown. Whole-study results and caveats: Hydrophobic residues at CDR3 positions 6 and 7 were enriched in conventional CD4+ T cells of CD3G-deficient patients.

Amplification used 52 TRBV primers and 13 TRBJ primers. This table comes from immunoSEQ multiplex PCR, and its TCRdb copy is limited to in-frame clones, with some not included. Of some 30,000 clones in the sample, 93% were seen once. The sequenced sample consisted of conventional CD4+ T cells sorted from blood. These TCRs come from a child aged 2-15 years with CD3G deficiency.

This clone was detected a few times. The V and J genes are TRBV28 and TRBJ1-2, with D tentatively TRBD1 (6 bases). Germline assignment: CDR1 MDHEN and CDR2 SYDVKM. Trimming stripped 5 bases from V and 8 bases from J, with 21 bases between. The CDR3 covers 15 residues. CDR3 bases: TGTGCCAGCAGTCGGGAGGGCAGGGGAAGTAGAGGCTACACCTTC. This gives the protein CASSREGRGSRGYTF.

For this clone: Additional DNA sequences in this sample encode the identical CDR3. The rearrangement links TRBV5-1 to TRBJ2-2; 12 nucleotides line up with TRBD2. CDR1 is SGHRS, CDR2 YFSETQ, per germline. With V trimmed by 4 bases and J by 5 bases, 3 bases remained unmatched. The CDR3 length is 15 residues. The CDR3 region has the DNA TGCGCCAGCAGCAAAGGACTAGCGGGGACCGGGGAGCTGTTTTTT. It yields the protein CASSKGLAGTGELFF.

This sequence joins TRBV7-6 and TRBJ1-1; D unclear. In germline, CDR1 is SGHVS, CDR2 FNYEAQ. Trimming pared 2 bases from V and 2 bases from J, leaving 18 bases between. The CDR3 runs to 17 residues. Here the CDR3 reads CASSLCDIPNNNTEAFF. The CDR3 DNA is TGTGCCAGCAGCTTATGTGACATCCCCAACAATAACACTGAAGCTTTCTTT.

The chain combines TRBV18 with TRBJ2-3; TRBD1 agrees at 7 bases. The CDR3 extends over 13 amino acids. CDR1 and CDR2 from the germline V gene are KGHSH and LQKENI. V lost 6 bases and J lost 5; bases outside the gene matches: 5. The CDR3 DNA is TGTGCCAGCTCTCGGGGACAGCTAGATACGCAGTATTTT. Protein sequence: CASSRGQLDTQYF.

This rearrangement joins TRBV7-2 to TRBJ2-1, with 10 bases lining up with TRBD2. The CDR3 runs 16 residues. After removal of 3 bases from V and 5 bases from J, the junction contained 7 bases not matched to a gene. Germline lookup yields CDR1 SGHTA and CDR2 FQGNSA. CDR3 sequence: CASSLEGLATNNEQFF. The CDR3 coding sequence is TGTGCCAGCAGCTTGGAGGGACTAGCGACCAACAATGAGCAGTTCTTC.

The chain recombines TRBV7-2 with TRBJ2-5; possible D gene TRBD1, 6 bases. The CDR3 is 16 residues long. Germline CDR1 is SGHTA and CDR2 is FQGNSA. V lost 6 bases to trimming and J lost 5 bases, with 22 bases between them. CDR3 residues: CASSGLQGSQGETQYF. The DNA for the CDR3 is TGTGCCAGCAGTGGCCTCCAGGGGAGCCAGGGGGAGACCCAGTACTTC.

The V gene is TRBV28, the J gene TRBJ2-1, with 7 positions matching TRBD2. The CDR3 runs 14 residues. The trim removed 6 bases at V and 4 bases at J, leaving 6 bases unmatched. Germline CDR1 reads MDHEN; CDR2 reads SYDVKM. Here the CDR3 reads CASRPQGGYNEQFF. CDR3 nucleotide sequence: TGTGCCAGCAGGCCCCAGGGAGGGTACAATGAGCAGTTCTTC.

V usage is TRBV28 and J usage is TRBJ2-7; D possibly uses TRBD1 or TRBD2 (5 bases each). This CDR3 region has 14 residues. Per germline, CDR1 MDHEN and CDR2 SYDVKM. Trimming took 1 base from V and 4 from J, leaving 11 bases between them. CDR3 protein: CASSLLAGGYEQYF. As DNA, the CDR3 is TGTGCCAGCAGTTTATTGGCTGGGGGATACGAGCAGTACTTC.

V usage is TRBV28 and J usage is TRBJ2-7, with 9 positions matching TRBD2. The germline CDR1 and CDR2 sequences are MDHEN and SYDVKM. The CDR3 loop spans 14 amino acids. V dropped 5 bases and J dropped 2; count of bases not matched to a gene: 4. CDR3 nucleotides: TGTGCCAGCAGTATTAGCGGGGGTACCTACGAGCAGTACTTC. As protein: CASSISGGTYEQYF.

The rearrangement uses TRBV28 and TRBJ1-4; 7 nucleotides align to TRBD1. The CDR3 sequence is 12 residues long. Germline CDR1 reads MDHEN; CDR2 reads SYDVKM. V lost 4 bases, J lost 7 bases, and 0 bases stayed unmatched. CDR3 amino acids: CASSYRGEKLFF. CDR3 in DNA: TGTGCCAGCAGTTACAGGGGTGAAAAACTGTTTTTT.

V and J are TRBV5-1 and TRBJ2-1, with 7 bases matching TRBD2. V trimming: 0 bases; J trimming: 7 bases; junction bases outside the gene matches: 7. The germline CDR1 and CDR2 sequences are SGHRS and YFSETQ. The CDR3 extends over 15 amino acids. CDR3 sequence: CASSLGAGVGNEQFF. CDR3 nucleotides: TGCGCCAGCAGCTTGGGGGCGGGAGTGGGGAATGAGCAGTTCTTC.

The gene calls are TRBV6-1 and TRBJ1-2; the D is unclear. Between the trimmed V and J ends, which lost 6 bases and 4 bases, there was a span of 6 bases. CDR1 and CDR2 from the germline V gene are MNHNS and SASEGT. The CDR3 runs 11 residues. CDR3 loop: CASSISYGYTF. The DNA for the CDR3 is TGTGCCAGCAGCATATCCTATGGCTACACCTTC.

This clone occurred once. This chain joins TRBV19 and TRBJ2-1; D might be TRBD2 (5 bases). Trimming pared 4 bases from V and 2 bases from J, leaving 12 bases between. The CDR3 has 15 amino acids. Germline V gene lookup returns CDR1 LNHDA and CDR2 SQIVND (reference sequence). CDR3 nucleotide sequence: TGTGCCAGTAGTAAACTAGTGTCAACCTACAATGAGCAGTTCTTC. Its translation is CASSKLVSTYNEQFF.

The rearrangement uses TRBV28 and TRBJ1-2, with a tentative D call TRBD1 (6 bases). The V end lost 5 bases, the J end lost 4 bases, and 11 bases lay between the germline ends. The CDR3 extends over 13 amino acids. The germline CDR1 and CDR2 sequences are MDHEN and SYDVKM. The CDR3: CASSRPGVYGYTF. CDR3 bases: TGTGCCAGCAGTAGACCAGGGGTCTATGGCTACACCTTC.

V is TRBV28 and J is TRBJ2-7; 11 positions agree with TRBD2. From germline, CDR1 is MDHEN and CDR2 SYDVKM. V trimming: 4 bases; J trimming: 2 bases; junction bases outside the gene matches: 4. The CDR3 loop spans 15 amino acids. CDR3 protein: CASSSGTSGPYEQYF. The CDR3 nucleotides are TGTGCCAGCAGTTCCGGGACTAGCGGCCCCTACGAGCAGTACTTC.

The chain couples TRBV27 to TRBJ2-7; D assignment may be TRBD1 or TRBD2 (5 bases each). The CDR3 has 13 residues. Trimming stripped 5 bases from V and 7 bases from J, with 15 bases between. Looked up from germline, CDR1 is MNHEY and CDR2 is SMNVEV (reference sequence). The CDR3 DNA sequence: TGTGCCAGCAGTCCCCCGTGGGGGTTGGAGCAGTACTTC. Translating it yields CASSPPWGLEQYF.

The gene calls are TRBV28 and TRBJ2-1; 10 positions agree with TRBD1. V gave up 4 bases and J gave up 6 bases; unmatched junction bases: 6. Germline V gene data show CDR1 as MDHEN and CDR2 as SYDVKM. The CDR3 runs to 15 residues. The CDR3 loop reads CASSSPGQGPNEQFF. CDR3 DNA sequence: TGTGCCAGCAGTTCACCGGGACAGGGGCCCAATGAGCAGTTCTTC.

This chain connects TRBV28 to TRBJ1-5; no clear D. From germline, CDR1 is MDHEN and CDR2 SYDVKM. This CDR3 spans 13 amino acids. The V end lost 6 bases, the J end lost 4 bases, and 10 bases lay between the germline ends. The CDR3 spells CASSTHPNQPQHF. The CDR3 region has the DNA TGTGCCAGCAGCACTCACCCAAATCAGCCCCAGCATTTT.